This passage covers 28 T cell receptor beta chains from one sample sequenced in a study of beta chain features in type 1 diabetes. The investigators reverse transcribed all of the isolated RNA, so they sequenced expressed TCRB transcripts. Only in-frame clones appear in the TCRdb table, and some are missing; sequencing was by immunoSEQ multiplex PCR. Of around 99,000 clones in the sample, almost 40% were seen once. The sample taken for sequencing was stem cell memory CD4+ T cells from blood. These receptors were taken from a woman aged 18-29 years in good health.

This sequence joins TRBV5-1 and TRBJ2-6, with a possible D match to TRBD1 (5 bases). V lost 2 bases, J lost 4 bases, and 13 bases lay in between. The CDR3 contains 16 residues. Germline CDR1 and CDR2: SGHRS and YFSETQ. CDR3 sequence (DNA): TGCGCCAGCAGCTTCAGGGCTAGTAACGGGGCCAACGTCCTGACTTTC. It specifies CASSFRASNGANVLTF.

This clone has a handful of counts. V and J are TRBV18 and TRBJ2-1, with 10 bases lining up with TRBD1. CDR1 KGHSH and CDR2 LQKENI come from the germline V gene. This CDR3 is built from 16 residues. V lost 4 bases, J lost 8 bases, and 11 bases stayed unmatched. CDR3 protein: CASSRPGQGKWDEQFF. The CDR3 nucleotides read TGTGCCAGCTCACGACCGGGACAGGGGAAGTGGGATGAGCAGTTCTTC.

This clone was found once. The rearrangement uses TRBV7-2 and TRBJ2-1; 7 bases fit TRBD2. CDR1 SGHTA and CDR2 FQGNSA come from the germline V gene. V shed 3 bases and J 10 bases; nucleotides not matched to a gene: 18. The CDR3 spans 17 residues. CDR3: CASSFGFGRLASDEQFF. The CDR3 DNA follows: TGTGCCAGCAGCTTTGGATTCGGGAGACTAGCCTCCGACGAGCAGTTCTTC.

V usage is TRBV27 and J usage is TRBJ2-2; 8 nucleotides align to TRBD2. The CDR3 totals 14 residues. V gave up 1 base and J gave up 6 bases; unmatched junction bases: 1. Germline loops: CDR1 MNHEY, CDR2 SMNVEV (reference sequence). CDR3 sequence: CASSLLREAGELFF. The DNA of the CDR3 is TGTGCCAGCAGTTTATTGCGGGAGGCCGGGGAGCTGTTTTTT.

The V call is TRBV9, the J call TRBJ1-5, with 7 bases aligning to TRBD1. Trimming took 1 base from V and 5 from J; bases not matched to a gene: 12. This CDR3 spans 17 amino acids. From germline, CDR1 is SGDLS and CDR2 YYNGEE. The CDR3 nucleotides are TGTGCCAGCAGCGTACGATTACGGGACAGCCGAGATCAGCCCCAGCATTTT. Its translation is CASSVRLRDSRDQPQHF. The full variable domain, its missing parts supplied by reference TRBV9 and TRBJ1-5, is DSGVTQTPKHLITATGQRVTLRCSPRSGDLSVYWYQQSLDQGLQFLIQYYNGEERAKGNILERFSAQQFPDLHSELNLSSLELGDSALYFCASSVRLRDSRDQPQHFGDGTRLSIL.

The chain recombines TRBV9 with TRBJ2-1, with 10 positions matching TRBD2. Germline CDR1 and CDR2: SGDLS and YYNGEE. V lost 3 bases, J lost 0 bases, and 0 bases stayed unmatched. This CDR3 is 15 amino acids long. In DNA form, the CDR3 reads TGTGCCAGCAGCGCTAGCGGGAGCTCCTACAATGAGCAGTTCTTC. Translating gives CASSASGSSYNEQFF.

This clone was seen only a few times. This chain joins TRBV28 and TRBJ1-5; tentative D call: TRBD1 (6 bases). The ends were cut back, 5 bases at V and 4 bases at J, with 18 bases in the middle. Germline CDR1 MDHEN, CDR2 SYDVKM. The CDR3 runs to 16 residues. The CDR3 coding sequence is TGTGCCAGCAGTCTATCCCCGCAGGGGTGGAATCAGCCCCAGCATTTT. This gives the protein CASSLSPQGWNQPQHF.

This clone was detected a few times. The chain recombines TRBV2 with TRBJ2-3, with D maybe TRBD2 (5 bases). V was shortened by 5 bases and J by 0 bases, with 9 bases between the two germline ends. The length of the CDR3 is 14 residues. The germline V gene has CDR1 SNHLY and CDR2 FYNNEI. CDR3: CASSYRTSTDTQYF. The CDR3 coding sequence is TGTGCCAGCAGTTACCGGACTAGCACAGATACGCAGTATTTT.

This chain uses TRBV6-6 with TRBJ1-2; the D gene is possibly TRBD1 (6 bases). The CDR3 has 13 residues. Germline assignment: CDR1 MNHNY and CDR2 SVGAGI (reference sequence). V was trimmed by 4 bases and J by 2 bases, leaving 8 bases between them. The CDR3 DNA reads TGTGCCAGCAGTTCGACAGGAAACTATGGCTACACCTTC. This codes for CASSSTGNYGYTF.

The chain couples TRBV6-6 to TRBJ2-7, with a tentative D call TRBD2 (5 bases). The CDR3 spans 12 residues. CDR1 MNHNY and CDR2 SVGAGI come from the germline V gene (reference sequence). V shed 6 bases and J shed 5 bases, with 11 bases lying between them. CDR3 sequence: CASRAGPDEQYF. DNA for the CDR3: TGTGCCAGCAGGGCGGGCCCGGACGAGCAGTACTTC.

The V call is TRBV4-3, the J call TRBJ1-2; no definite D call. Germline CDR1 reads LGHNA; CDR2 reads YSLEER. This CDR3 is built from 14 residues. The germline V and J ends were trimmed by 4 bases and 0 bases, with 9 bases remaining between them. This CDR3 is CASSPESANYGYTF. The CDR3 DNA reads TGCGCCAGCAGCCCAGAGTCTGCTAACTATGGCTACACCTTC.

The DNA of the CDR3 is TGTGCCAGCAGTTCCACCGGTATAAAGACCCAGTACTTC. This sequence encodes CASSSTGIKTQYF. The rearrangement joins TRBV28 to TRBJ2-5, with D hard to call. Deletions cut 4 bases from V and 6 bases from J, with 12 bases between. This CDR3 has 13 amino acids. Germline loops: CDR1 MDHEN, CDR2 SYDVKM.

The chain couples TRBV7-2 to TRBJ2-5, with 10 bases fitting TRBD2. V shed 0 bases and J 1 base; nucleotides not matched to a gene: 2. This CDR3 is 16 amino acids long. Germline V gene lookup returns CDR1 SGHTA and CDR2 FQGNSA. Written as DNA, the CDR3 is TGTGCCAGCAGCTTAGCAGCGGGAGGGCCCCAAGAGACCCAGTACTTC. This gives the protein CASSLAAGGPQETQYF.

Only a few counts were recorded for this clone. The chain couples TRBV7-2 to TRBJ1-2; possibly TRBD1 for D (5 bases). The length of the CDR3 is 14 residues. CDR1 is SGHTA, CDR2 FQGNSA, per germline. V was pared by 5 bases and J by 6 bases, with 16 bases between. DNA for the CDR3: TGTGCCAGCAGCCCCCAGGGACTAAGGGATGGCTACACCTTC. It specifies CASSPQGLRDGYTF.

The sample holds a few counts of this clone. The V and J genes are TRBV13 and TRBJ2-7, with D hard to call. The CDR3 consists of 12 residues. Germline CDR1 PRHDT, CDR2 FYEKMQ (reference sequence). Trimming removed 3 bases at V and 7 bases at J, with 10 bases between. The CDR3 bases are TGTGCCAGCAGCTTCTCCGCCAGAGAGCAGTACTTC. Its translation is CASSFSAREQYF.

The sample holds a few counts of this clone. The rearrangement uses TRBV5-1 and TRBJ2-2, with D perhaps TRBD2 (5 bases). Germline V gene data show CDR1 as SGHRS and CDR2 as YFSETQ. The CDR3 sequence is 13 residues long. The ends were cut back, 7 bases at V and 4 bases at J, with 11 bases in the middle. DNA for the CDR3: TGCGCCAGCTCGGGGATTACCACCGGGGAGCTGTTTTTT. This codes for CASSGITTGELFF. The variable domain in full, with the rest retrieved from reference TRBV5-1 and TRBJ2-2, is KAGVTQTPRYLIKTRGQQVTLSCSPISGHRSVSWYQQTPGQGLQFLFEYFSETQRNKGNFPGRFSGRQFSNSRSEMNVSTLELGDSALYLCASSGITTGELFFGEGSRLTVL.

The gene calls are TRBV10-3 and TRBJ1-5, with D hard to call. V shed 5 bases and J shed 4 bases, with 12 bases lying between them. From germline, CDR1 is ENHRY and CDR2 SYGVKD. The CDR3 has 14 residues. The DNA of the CDR3 is TGTGCCATCAGTACCGGGTTGCGGAATCAGCCCCAGCATTTT. This encodes CAISTGLRNQPQHF.

V and J are TRBV11-3 and TRBJ2-1, with D perhaps TRBD1 (6 bases). Germline CDR1 and CDR2: SGHNT and YENEEA. This CDR3 spans 15 amino acids. V was trimmed by 0 bases and J by 3 bases, leaving 9 bases between them. Written as DNA, the CDR3 is TGTGCCAGCAGCTTAGATGGGGGCTTCTACAATGAGCAGTTCTTC. Translating gives CASSLDGGFYNEQFF.

The rearrangement uses TRBV7-8 and TRBJ2-7; the D gene is possibly TRBD1 (6 bases). Trimming removed 0 bases at V and 2 bases at J, with 11 bases between. Germline V lookup: CDR1 SGHVS, CDR2 FQNEAQ. The CDR3 is made up of 15 amino acids. CDR3 bases: TGTGCCAGCAGCTTAGCCCCGGACAGAACCTACGAGCAGTACTTC. Its translation: CASSLAPDRTYEQYF. Full variable domain (remainder filled in from reference TRBV7-8 and TRBJ2-7): GAGVSQSPRYKVAKRGQDVALRCDPISGHVSLFWYQQALGQGPEFLTYFQNEAQLDKSGLPSDRFFAERPEGSVSTLKIQRTQQEDSAVYLCASSLAPDRTYEQYFGPGTRLTVT.

Here the CDR3 reads CASSYLGSLHEQYF. CDR3 bases: TGCGCCAGCAGTTATCTAGGAAGCCTACACGAGCAGTACTTC. This chain joins TRBV4-1 and TRBJ2-7; D ambiguous. Germline loops: CDR1 MGHRA, CDR2 YSYEKL. Trimming left V 6 bases short and J 5 bases short, with 17 bases between. The CDR3 length is 14 residues.

J is TRBJ2-1 and V is TRBV5-6, with 8 positions matching TRBD2. Germline loops: CDR1 SGHDT, CDR2 YYEEEE. The CDR3 is 16 residues long. Unmatched junction bases numbered 7, after V lost 3 bases and J lost 2 bases. CDR3 amino acids: CASSYRTSGTYNEQFF. In DNA form, the CDR3 reads TGTGCCAGCAGCTACCGAACTAGCGGTACCTACAATGAGCAGTTCTTC.

The rearrangement links TRBV10-2 to TRBJ2-1; TRBD2 aligns across 13 bases. The germline V gene has CDR1 WSHSY and CDR2 SAAADI. The CDR3 consists of 20 residues. V shed 6 bases, J shed 0 bases, and the junction held 14 bases outside the gene matches. This CDR3 reads CASRTAGTSGIASSYNEQFF. CDR3 coding DNA: TGCGCCAGCAGGACAGCCGGGACTAGCGGGATAGCTAGCTCCTACAATGAGCAGTTCTTC.

The J gene is TRBJ2-7, the V gene TRBV7-2; D is uncertain. The CDR3 spans 11 residues. Per the germline V gene, CDR1 is SGHTA and CDR2 is FQGNSA. Trimming stripped 3 bases from V and 6 bases from J, with 6 bases between. In DNA, the CDR3 is TGTGCCAGCAGCTTCCACAGCGAGCAGTACTTC. This encodes CASSFHSEQYF.

The gene calls are TRBV2 and TRBJ2-1; D may be TRBD1 (6 bases). The CDR3 loop spans 13 amino acids. Trimming removed 6 bases from V and 10 bases from J, with 16 bases in between. Germline V lookup: CDR1 SNHLY, CDR2 FYNNEI. The CDR3 region has the DNA TGTGCCAGCAGCAGACCAGGGGAAGCAGAGCAGTTCTTC. It translates to CASSRPGEAEQFF.

V is TRBV20-1 and J is TRBJ2-5; no clear D. CDR1 DFQATT and CDR2 SNEGSKA come from the germline V gene (reference sequence). This CDR3 region has 11 residues. With 5 bases removed from V and 1 base from J, the gap between germline ends came to 5 bases. CDR3 region: CSAPRQETQYF. CDR3 in DNA: TGCAGTGCTCCCCGCCAAGAGACCCAGTACTTC.

The chain joins TRBV28 to TRBJ2-7; a weak D match, TRBD1 (6 bases). Deletions cut 11 bases from V and 3 bases from J, with 17 bases between. Germline assignment: CDR1 MDHEN and CDR2 SYDVKM. The CDR3 consists of 13 residues. The CDR3 loop reads CAGSQGSHYEQYF. CDR3 coding DNA: TGTGCCGGGTCACAGGGATCCCACTACGAGCAGTACTTC.

This chain connects TRBV11-2 to TRBJ2-1; 7 nucleotides align to TRBD2. Germline loops: CDR1 SGHAT, CDR2 FQNNGV. The J segment lost 7 bases and the V segment lost 5 bases, leaving 8 bases of the junction unmatched. The CDR3 covers 14 residues. The CDR3 sequence is CASSPRRERNEQFF. In DNA form, the CDR3 reads TGTGCCAGCAGCCCGCGGCGGGAGAGGAATGAGCAGTTCTTC.

CDR3 protein: CASSPWGGRRGRYGYTF. The CDR3 bases are TGTGCCAGCAGCCCGTGGGGGGGGCGCCGAGGTCGGTATGGCTACACCTTC. The chain uses TRBV27 and TRBJ1-2, with D possibly being TRBD1 (6 bases). The CDR3 is 17 residues long. Trimming took off 6 bases at V and 5 bases at J, with 25 bases between the two ends. Germline CDR1 and CDR2: MNHEY and SMNVEV (reference sequence).